This T cell receptor (beta chain) appears in the sequencing data of a study of T cell responses to AZD1222 COVID-19 vaccine. About this clone: Antigen specificity is unknown.

Produced via immunoSEQ multiplex PCR; TCRdb's table is partial and in-frame only. This sample carries some 100,000 clones, 90% to 95% of them seen once, and the ten largest clones take 2.5% to 3.5%. This CDR3 is 14 amino acids long. Germline V lookup: CDR1 KGHSH, CDR2 LQKENI. The V gene lost 3 bases and the J gene lost 5 bases, with 13 bases spanning the gap. Study-level findings and limits: There were repertoire samples only from the period after the peak T cell response. Among vaccine-associated CD4 TCRs, coverage spanned spike, with dominance at 160-218 and 743-854. Increased Spike-specific TCR breadth and depth were observed after two AZD1222 doses. AZD1222 recipients seropositive at baseline numbered only 5 or 6.

The sample here was peripheral blood, taken 28 days after the second AZD1222 dose. This TCR was recovered from an adult who received the AZD1222 COVID-19 vaccine. V usage is TRBV18 and J usage is TRBJ1-2; D is undetermined. Written as DNA, the CDR3 is TGTGCCAGCTCACCCCTCATGAGAGATTATGGCTACACCTTC. Protein sequence: CASSPLMRDYGYTF.